These T cell receptor beta chains were read from a single sample in a study of shared clonotypes between healthy human individuals. Profiled with immunoSEQ multiplex PCR; TCRdb holds only in-frame clones, not every one. The sample includes more than 2 million clones, 85% to 95% of them seen just once. Sample: naive CD8+ T cells from PBMCs. These receptors were collected from a man between 18 and 29 years old in good health. Some clones in this sample may be carry-over from other donors' samples. CDR3s include the opening cysteine and the closing phenylalanine or tryptophan. A D gene is named only where the DNA matches it firmly. The size entry is marked missing in some rows and otherwise reads once, few, many or a size class.

>TRBJ2-7|-|-|TRBV9
TGTGCCAGCAGCGTAGATGGAACACCTCTGGACGAGCAGTACTTC
CASSVDGTPLDEQYF
>TRBJ1-4|-|-|TRBV27
TGTGCCAGCAGTTTGAGGCAGTCTAATGAAAAACTGTTTTTT
CASSLRQSNEKLFF
>TRBJ2-1|-|-|TRBV9
TGTGCCAGCAGCGTAGGGCGAGAGCAGTTCTTC
CASSVGREQFF
>TRBJ1-2|-|-|TRBV27
TGTGCCAGCAGTCCGCCGATAGGCTATGGCTACACCTTC
CASSPPIGYGYTF
>TRBJ2-1|once|-|TRBV2
TGTGCCAGCAGAACCCCCCGGAGGGCCGCCTACAATGAGCAGTTCTTC
CASRTPRRAAYNEQFF
>TRBJ1-2|-|-|TRBV13
TGTGCCAGCAGCTTAGGCCTCTTGGCAGGGTTTGCGGGCTACACCTTC
CASSLGLLAGFAGYTF
>TRBJ1-1|once|TRBD1|TRBV28
TGTGCCAGCAGCCACGACAGGGACACTGAAGCTTTCTTT
CASSHDRDTEAFF
>TRBJ2-1|-|-|TRBV5-1
TGCGCCAGCAGCTTGGGGGACGGTTATGAGCAGTTCTTC
CASSLGDGYEQFF
>TRBJ1-5|once|-|TRBV19
TGTGCCAGTAGTTCTGGACAGAGCAATCAGCCCCAGCATTTT
CASSSGQSNQPQHF
>TRBJ2-1|few|TRBD2|TRBV28
TGTGCCAGCAGTTTGACTAGCGGATACAATGAGCAGTTCTTC
CASSLTSGYNEQFF
>TRBJ2-1|-|TRBD1|TRBV6-1
TGTGCCAGCGGTACGGGACAGGGTAAAAATGAGCAGTTCTTC
CASGTGQGKNEQFF
>TRBJ2-5|-|-|TRBV6-5
TGTGCCAGCAGTGCCTTTCAGAGCGGCCAAGAGACCCAGTACTTC
CASSAFQSGQETQYF
>TRBJ2-3|-|-|TRBV27
TGTGCCAGCAGTTTATGGATCGGAGATACGCAGTATTTT
CASSLWIGDTQYF
>TRBJ1-2|-|-|TRBV19
TGTGCCAGTACCGACAGGACCAACTATGGCTACACCTTC
CASTDRTNYGYTF
>TRBJ1-4|-|-|TRBV2
TGTGCCAGCAGTTTCCGAATGGTGGCCTCTTATGAAAAACTGTTTTTT
CASSFRMVASYEKLFF
>TRBJ2-7|-|TRBD2|TRBV15
TGTGCCACAAGACTAGCGGGCGCCTACGAGCAGTACTTC
CATRLAGAYEQYF
>TRBJ2-1|once|TRBD2|TRBV28
TGTGCCAGCAGTCTAGGACTAGTACCTTACAATGAGCAGTTCTTC
CASSLGLVPYNEQFF
>TRBJ2-2|-|-|TRBV5-1
TGCGCCAGCAGCCATATTAGACGTGAAGGGGGACCCGGGGAGCTGTTTTTT
CASSHIRREGGPGELFF
>TRBJ2-2|-|-|TRBV15
TGTGCCACCAGCAGAGACAGGTCAGGGGCCGGGGAGCTGTTTTTT
CATSRDRSGAGELFF
>TRBJ1-1|few|TRBD1|TRBV11-1
TGTGCCAGCAGACCCCGGGACAGGGGCATAAACACTGAAGCTTTCTTT
CASRPRDRGINTEAFF
>TRBJ2-1|-|-|TRBV5-1
TGCGCCAGCAGCTTGGCCCGGGTGGGGAGGCGGGCGCGGAGCTCCTACAATGAGCAGTTCTTC
CASSLARVGRRARSSYNEQFF
>TRBJ1-2|-|-|TRBV10-1
TGCGCCAGCATCGCCCCGGCGGGCCCTAACTATGGCTACACCTTC
CASIAPAGPNYGYTF
>TRBJ1-3|few|-|TRBV27
TGTGCCAGCCGGGACAATCTTGGAAACACCATATATTTT
CASRDNLGNTIYF
>TRBJ2-3|-|-|TRBV19
TGTGCCAGTAGCGGGGACTCTCTGAGCACAGATACGCAGTATTTT
CASSGDSLSTDTQYF
>TRBJ2-1|-|-|TRBV7-9
TGTGCCAGCAGCTTAGCACATGAGCAGTTCTTC
CASSLAHEQFF
>TRBJ2-6|-|TRBD1|TRBV29-1
TGCAGCGCCAGGACAGGAAGCTCTGGGGCCAACGTCCTGACTTTC
CSARTGSSGANVLTF
>TRBJ1-1|-|-|TRBV7-8
TGTGCCAGCAGCCTTAGACAGTTGAACACTGAAGCTTTCTTT
CASSLRQLNTEAFF